The next 19 T cell receptor beta chains were all read from a single sample in a study of blood T cell repertoires in COVID-19. The method was immunoSEQ multiplex PCR; TCRdb's version includes in-frame clones alone and lacks a portion of them. This sample has about 240,000 clones, with about 81% found just once. Sequencing used peripheral blood. These receptors were collected from a woman aged 60-75 years with active or convalescent COVID-19.

The chain carries TRBV28 and TRBJ1-1; possible D gene TRBD1, 5 bases. V was trimmed by 2 bases and J by 10 bases, leaving 14 bases between them. The CDR3 is 13 amino acids. Germline V gene data show CDR1 as MDHEN and CDR2 as SYDVKM. This CDR3 is CASSLPDSLGAFF. The CDR3 DNA follows: TGTGCCAGCAGTTTACCCGACAGCTTGGGAGCTTTCTTT.

This clone was observed a single time. One end of the junction varies from germline; a read error may be responsible. The sample holds other DNA sequences that translate to the same CDR3. In DNA form, the CDR3 reads TGTGCCAGCAGTCACAGGGGGCCCTACGAGCAGTATTTC. Its translation is CASSHRGPYEQYF. The rearrangement links TRBV6-5 to TRBJ2-7; 9 bases fit TRBD1. Germline V gene sequence: CDR1 MNHEY, CDR2 SVGAGI. CDR3 size: 13 residues.

This chain connects TRBV7-2 to TRBJ1-1; TRBD1 matches at 7 bases. The CDR3 covers 14 residues. Germline CDR1 is SGHTA and CDR2 is FQGNSA. V lost 1 base and J lost 10; bases outside the gene matches: 9. The CDR3 bases are TGTGCCAGCAGCTTAGGGGGACAGCTTCCGGTAGCTTTCTTT. Protein sequence: CASSLGGQLPVAFF.

About this clone itself: Mismatch with germline at one junction end may stem from a read error. The rearrangement links TRBV5-1 to TRBJ1-3, with 7 bases identical to TRBD1. Germline CDR1 reads SGHRS; CDR2 reads YFSETQ. This CDR3 is built from 12 residues. As DNA, the CDR3 is TGCGCCAGCAGCTTGACAGGGGATACCCCGGCTTTT. Protein: CASSLTGDTPAF. Full variable domain (missing parts from reference TRBV5-1 and TRBJ1-3): KAGVTQTPRYLIKTRGQQVTLSCSPISGHRSVSWYQQTPGQGLQFLFEYFSETQRNKGNFPGRFSGRQFSNSRSEMNVSTLELGDSALYLCASSLTGDTPAFGEGSWLTVV.

The chain combines TRBV5-1 with TRBJ2-7, with 9 positions matching TRBD2. J gave up 7 bases and V 2 bases, and 10 bases lay outside the gene matches. CDR3 size: 15 residues. Germline values: CDR1 SGHRS, CDR2 YFSETQ. CDR3 nucleotide sequence: TGCGCCAGCAGCTTAAGACTAGCGGCGCAGGGTGAGCAGTACTTC. It translates to CASSLRLAAQGEQYF.

The V gene is TRBV18, the J gene TRBJ2-1; 7 nucleotides line up with TRBD1. The CDR3 is made up of 14 amino acids. The V gene's germline CDR1 is KGHSH and CDR2 LQKENI. V dropped 2 bases and J dropped 5; count of bases not matched to a gene: 3. The CDR3 region has the DNA TGTGCCAGCTCACCAGAACAGGGGAACAATGAGCAGTTCTTC. Translating gives CASSPEQGNNEQFF.

This clone was seen just once. This sequence joins TRBV6-5 and TRBJ1-5; D remains ambiguous. The CDR3 has 12 residues. In germline, CDR1 is MNHEY, CDR2 SVGAGI. V was cut by 2 bases and J by 5 bases, with 4 bases left in between. The CDR3 here is CASSYGDQPQHF. CDR3 nucleotides: TGTGCCAGCAGTTACGGAGATCAGCCCCAGCATTTT.

The chain employs TRBV24-1 and TRBJ2-1; 8 nucleotides match TRBD1. Germline V gene lookup returns CDR1 KGHDR and CDR2 SFDVKD. With V trimmed by 2 bases and J by 10 bases, 12 bases remained unmatched. There are 16 residues in the CDR3. CDR3 bases: TGTGCCACCAGTGATTGGGGGGACAGGACCTCTAGGGAGCAGTTCTTC. Translated, it gives CATSDWGDRTSREQFF.

The CDR3 nucleotides read TGTGCCAGCTCACCACCGGGACAGGGCTCTAACTATGGCTACACCTTC. Translation: CASSPPGQGSNYGYTF. V usage is TRBV18 and J usage is TRBJ1-2, with 9 nucleotides matching TRBD1. The CDR3 runs 16 residues. V lost 0 bases and J lost 0; bases outside the gene matches: 2. Germline V gene data show CDR1 as KGHSH and CDR2 as LQKENI.

This chain uses TRBV2 with TRBJ1-2; D might be TRBD1 (5 bases). Trimming took 9 bases from V and 7 from J, leaving 15 bases between them. The germline V gene encodes CDR1 SNHLY and CDR2 FYNNEI. The CDR3 runs to 12 residues. The CDR3 protein is CAREGQARGYTF. CDR3 bases: TGTGCCAGGGAGGGGCAGGCCCGTGGCTACACCTTC.

The chain uses TRBV18 and TRBJ2-1; D gene uncertain. The CDR3 spans 12 residues. V dropped 2 bases and J dropped 10 bases, with 9 bases sitting between them. Per germline, CDR1 KGHSH and CDR2 LQKENI. The CDR3 coding sequence is TGTGCCAGCTCACCAGTAAGCCCCGAGCAGTTCTTC. Its protein product is CASSPVSPEQFF.

The chain employs TRBV7-3 and TRBJ1-6, with unresolved D. V lost 2 bases to trimming and J lost 7 bases, with 9 bases between them. Per the germline V gene, CDR1 is SGHTA and CDR2 is FQGTGA. CDR3 size: 14 residues. CDR3: CASSLGTENSPLHF. The CDR3 DNA sequence: TGTGCCAGCAGCTTAGGAACAGAAAATTCACCCCTCCACTTT.

In its sample, this clone was seen once. The chain combines TRBV5-4 with TRBJ1-2, with D possibly being TRBD1 (6 bases). Trimming left V 3 bases short and J 1 base short, with 7 bases between. The germline V gene encodes CDR1 SGHNT and CDR2 YYREEE (reference sequence). The CDR3 spans 13 residues. CDR3 nucleotides: TGTGCCAGCAGCTCGGACAGTAACTATGGCTACACCTTC. Translated: CASSSDSNYGYTF.

This clone was detected only once. V and J are TRBV12-1 and TRBJ1-1; the table names TRBD1, a call not compared with the DNA. TRBV12-1 is noted as a pseudogene. The CDR3 sequence is 15 residues long. CDR3 bases: TGTGCCAGCAGCTTGCCAAGACAGACGAACACTGAAGCTTTCTTT. Its protein is CASSLPRQTNTEAFF.

The rearrangement uses TRBV3-1 (or the pseudogene TRBV3-2) and TRBJ2-5, with a tentative D call TRBD1 (6 bases). Germline values: CDR1 LGHDT, CDR2 YNNKEL (reference sequence). The CDR3 runs 15 residues. Trimming left V 5 bases short and J 5 bases short, with 18 bases between. The CDR3 region has the DNA TGTGCCAGCAGCTTCTCTCCGATCCAGGGGGAGACCCAGTACTTC. It encodes CASSFSPIQGETQYF.

This chain connects TRBV27 to TRBJ1-5; no clear D. Germline V gene sequence: CDR1 MNHEY, CDR2 SMNVEV (reference sequence). Trimming stripped 1 base from V and 3 bases from J, with 16 bases between. CDR3 length equals 17 residues. The CDR3 spells CASSLYARPGSNQPQHF. CDR3 DNA: TGTGCCAGCAGTTTATATGCCCGTCCGGGTTCCAATCAGCCCCAGCATTTT.

The chain recombines TRBV5-8 with TRBJ1-5; 9 nucleotides line up with TRBD1. Trimming removed 4 bases from V and 7 bases from J; junction bases left unmatched: 9. Germline V gives CDR1 SGHTS, CDR2 YDEGEE. CDR3 length: 15 residues. CDR3 sequence: CASSLDGTGWQPQHF. CDR3 in DNA: TGTGCCAGCAGCCTAGATGGGACAGGGTGGCAGCCCCAGCATTTT.

This clone was counted once. This chain joins TRBV14 and TRBJ1-1; D is unclear. Per the germline V gene, CDR1 is SGHDN and CDR2 is FVKESK. The germline V and J ends were trimmed by 0 bases and 5 bases, with 13 bases remaining between them. This CDR3 spans 15 amino acids. CDR3 sequence (DNA): TGTGCCAGCAGCCAAGATTTAGGAGGTCGTACTGAAGCTTTCTTT. It is translated as CASSQDLGGRTEAFF.

This rearrangement joins TRBV18 to TRBJ2-2; no firm D call. Per the germline V gene, CDR1 is KGHSH and CDR2 is LQKENI. CDR3 length: 13 residues. V lost 3 bases, J lost 5 bases, and 7 bases lay in between. The CDR3 reads CASSPLYTGELFF. CDR3 DNA sequence: TGTGCCAGCTCACCCCTTTATACCGGGGAGCTGTTTTTT. Using reference TRBV18 and TRBJ2-2 for the parts outside the CDR3, the full variable domain is NAGVMQNPRHLVRRRGQEARLRCSPMKGHSHVYWYRQLPEEGLKFMVYLQKENIIDESGMPKERFSAEFPKEGPSILRIQQVVRGDSAAYFCASSPLYTGELFFGEGSRLTVL.